The rows below give T cell receptor beta chains drawn from one sample of a study of cytomegalovirus exposure and HLA in healthy donors. Measured with immunoSEQ multiplex PCR; TCRdb has only the in-frame clones, and not every one. The repertoire includes roughly 80,000 clones, roughly four fifths of them detected once, and about 12% sits in the top ten. The sample was PBMCs. These receptors originate from a male donor in good health and CMV-seropositive. Both conserved end residues are part of each CDR3. D genes are given only for firm matches. Only part of the rows carry a size: once, few, many, or a class if the clone is expanded.

CDR3 length	V gene	D gene	J gene	clone size	CDR3 DNA	CDR3 protein
16	TRBV7-2	NA	TRBJ2-3	few	TGTGCCAGCAGCTTATCTGCGGGGCGTAGTGTAGATACGCAGTATTTT	CASSLSAGRSVDTQYF
15	TRBV5-6	TRBD2	TRBJ2-1	NA	TGTGCCAGCAGCTTGGTAGATAGCGGGAGCGATGAGCAGTTCTTC	CASSLVDSGSDEQFF
15	TRBV7-6	TRBD1	TRBJ2-1	once	TGTGCCAGCAGCTTAGGACAGGGGGTCTACAATGAGCAGTTCTTC	CASSLGQGVYNEQFF
14	TRBV6-5	TRBD1	TRBJ1-1	NA	TGTGCCAGCAGCCCCCGGGGACAGGGCACTGAAGCTTTCTTT	CASSPRGQGTEAFF
18	TRBV4-2	TRBD1	TRBJ1-4	NA	TGTGCCAGCAGCCAAGACGGCACAGGGGGCCGCAGTAATGAAAAACTGTTTTTT	CASSQDGTGGRSNEKLFF
20	TRBV4-1	TRBD1	TRBJ1-6	NA	TGCGCCAGCAGCCAAGTGTGGACACGGACAGGGGGCGACTATAATTCACCCCTCCACTTT	CASSQVWTRTGGDYNSPLHF
15	TRBV30	NA	TRBJ1-5	NA	TGTGCCTGGAGTGGGGGAGGGGTAGGGGATCAGCCCCAGCATTTT	CAWSGGGVGDQPQHF
14	TRBV5-5	NA	TRBJ1-5	NA	TGTGCCAGCAGCGAACTATCGGGGGGTCAGCCTCAGCATTTT	CASSELSGGQPQHF
16	TRBV4-1	NA	TRBJ2-7	few	TGCGCCAGCAGCCAAGATAGTCAGGGGAGCTCCTACGAGCAGTACTTC	CASSQDSQGSSYEQYF
16	TRBV5-6	TRBD2	TRBJ2-5	NA	TGTGCCAGCAGCTGGTCAGCGGGGGGGCTGTGGGAGACCCAGTACTTC	CASSWSAGGLWETQYF
16	TRBV13	TRBD1	TRBJ2-7	NA	TGTGCCAGCAGCTTAGGGACAGGGGGGGATCACTACGAGCAGTACTTC	CASSLGTGGDHYEQYF
14	TRBV30	TRBD2	TRBJ2-3	NA	TGTGCCTGGAAAAAAGCGGGGGCTTTGGATACGCAGTATTTT	CAWKKAGALDTQYF
14	TRBV5-5	NA	TRBJ2-3	NA	TGTGCCAGCAGCTCGACTAGTACCACAGATACGCAGTATTTT	CASSSTSTTDTQYF
15	TRBV2	TRBD2	TRBJ2-7	NA	TGTGCCAGCACCGCGCTAGCGGGGGTCTCCTACGAGCAGTACTTC	CASTALAGVSYEQYF